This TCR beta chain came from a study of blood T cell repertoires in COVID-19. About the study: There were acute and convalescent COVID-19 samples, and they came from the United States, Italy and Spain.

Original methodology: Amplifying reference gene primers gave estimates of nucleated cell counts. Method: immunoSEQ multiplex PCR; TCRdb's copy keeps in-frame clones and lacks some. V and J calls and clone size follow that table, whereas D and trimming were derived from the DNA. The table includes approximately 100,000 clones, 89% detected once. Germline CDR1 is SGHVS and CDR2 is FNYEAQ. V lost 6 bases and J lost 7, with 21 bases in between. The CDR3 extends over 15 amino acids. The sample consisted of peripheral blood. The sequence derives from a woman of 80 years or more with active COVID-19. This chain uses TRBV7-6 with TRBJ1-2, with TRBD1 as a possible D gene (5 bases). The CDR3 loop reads CASSPRAHLGVGYTF. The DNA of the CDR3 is TGTGCCAGCAGTCCCCGGGCCCACCTAGGGGTTGGCTACACCTTC.